The text below deals with one TCR beta chain. Its antigen is currently not known. No base quality information exists; no much larger clone differs at one position. This entry belongs to a study of blood T cell repertoires in COVID-19 (dated by TCRdb to about 2020). As for the study more broadly: Collaborator samples came from the United States, Italy and Spain and covered acute and convalescent phases of COVID-19. The material from the prospective study consisted of cDNA or gDNA derived from T cells, B-cell-depleted T cells, or PBMCs. The repertoires were released in a freely available public database intended as a resource for research on the immune response to SARS-CoV-2. Where available, HLA class I and class II types were taken from metadata supplied by the sample provider and were not determined by assay-based typing. Sample metadata almost always included a de-identified subject ID, COVID-19 status, age in years and sex. Samples came from the ongoing ImmuneRACE study (first 160 participants) plus 1,254 subjects from 6 global collaborators. Deeply sampled blood TCRbeta repertoires from subjects exposed to, actively infected with, or recovered from COVID-19 were included in the dataset.

Collaborating institutions collected whole blood in K2EDTA tubes following their own protocols. Collaborator samples were shipped for TCRbeta analysis as frozen whole blood, isolated PBMCs, or DNA extracted from either sample type. TCRbeta CDR3 regions were amplified from genomic DNA using the immunoSEQ Assay, a bias-controlled multiplex PCR. In the source study's methods: The number of nucleated cells in each sample was estimated by amplification of reference gene primers within the assay. To quantify the absolute abundance of each unique TCRbeta CDR3 rearrangement, sequence reads were collapsed and filtered. Productive Simpson clonality was computed per sample as the square root of Simpson's diversity index over productive rearrangements. TCRdb obtained this table from immuneACCESS and retained in-frame rearrangements with V and J assigned. These tables miss some clones; where compared with another copy, unresolved V genes account for less than half of the shortfall, and the remainder is unexplained. The V and J calls and clone size come from that table; D and trimming were worked out from the DNA. The sample profile shows 140,000 to 150,000 clones; approximately 89% of them were found once. The ten most abundant clones make up around 1.6% of the sample.

Overall study outcomes, separate from this receptor: How much clinical and demographic metadata was included differed by source and by participant, and the metadata was provided uncurated.

The CDR3 runs 17 residues from the cysteine to the phenylalanine. Just CDR3 DNA is preserved here, 51 bases in frame from base 1. Looking up the germline V gene (reference sequence) yields CDR1 LNHDA and CDR2 SQIVND. For this chain, trimming is 4 bases at the V end and 0 bases at the J end, and the number of junction bases without a gene match is 9. In this chain, TRBV19 is recombined with TRBJ2-1; TRBD2 aligns with 7 central bases. The sample was peripheral blood. The receptor was derived from a human donor in a cohort sampled during active COVID-19. The DNA is TGTGCCAGTAGTAGAGTCCGACTAGCCTCCTCCTACAATGAGCAGTTCTTC. Translated, it reads CASSRVRLASSYNEQFF.